The rows below give T cell receptor beta chains drawn from one sample of a study of early T cells in non-severe SARS-CoV-2 infection. Using its own MiXCR run on the 5' RACE reads, TCRdb lists one record per CDR3 protein. The data show under 85,000 distinct CDR3 sequences, with around 12% seen just once and about 14% held by the top ten. Sequenced material: whole blood, taken at baseline. The receptor set was obtained from an adult who was a healthcare worker with PCR-confirmed SARS-CoV-2 infection or an uninfected control (not recorded which). The donor label of this sample is uncertain. Both conserved end residues are part of each CDR3. A D gene is named only where the DNA matches it firmly. Clone sizes are given selectively: once, few, many, or a class where the clone is expanded.

D gene	V gene	J gene	clone size	CDR3 DNA	CDR3 protein
NA	TRBV27	TRBJ2-7	NA	TGTGCCAGCAGTTTGGTCACGGCAGGGTATTCCTACGAGCAGTACTTC	CASSLVTAGYSYEQYF
NA	TRBV29-1	TRBJ2-1	NA	TGCAGCGCGCCCCGGCACAATGATCAGTTCTTC	CSAPRHNDQFF
TRBD1	TRBV18	TRBJ2-1	few	TGTGCCAGCTCATGGGACAGCTACAATGAGCAGTTCTTC	CASSWDSYNEQFF
NA	TRBV18	TRBJ2-5	NA	TGTGCCAGCTCAATAGTGAAGGGTGTCAAAGAGACCCAGTACTTC	CASSIVKGVKETQYF
NA	TRBV7-9	TRBJ2-7	few	TGTGCCAGCAGCTTAGTGGGCAGGACCTACGAGCAGTACTTC	CASSLVGRTYEQYF
NA	TRBV5-1	TRBJ2-5	NA	TGCGCCAGCAGCTTGGTCGGGCAGCGACAAGAGACCCAGTACTTC	CASSLVGQRQETQYF
TRBD2	TRBV3-1	TRBJ2-7	NA	TGTGCCAGCAGCCAAGACCCTAGCGGGAGGTTTTACGAGCAGTACTTC	CASSQDPSGRFYEQYF
NA	TRBV12-3/TRBV12-4	TRBJ2-5	many	TGTGCCAGCAGTACTCGGGGTTCCGAGACCCAGTACTTC	CASSTRGSETQYF
NA	TRBV5-1	TRBJ1-1	few	TGCGCCAGCAGCACTGTTTTGAACACTGAAGTTTTCTTT	CASSTVLNTEVFF
TRBD2	TRBV29-1	TRBJ2-3	NA	TGCAGCGTTGTGCCCGCGGGAGTCAGCGATACGCAGTATTTT	CSVVPAGVSDTQYF
NA	TRBV6-5	TRBJ2-5	NA	TGTGCCAGCAGTTACTCGATGAGCCGTCGGGAGACCCAGTACTTC	CASSYSMSRRETQYF
NA	TRBV9	TRBJ1-2	many	TGTGCCAGCAGCGTGTTGGACAGAACGGGGGGCTACACCTTC	CASSVLDRTGGYTF
NA	TRBV20-1	TRBJ2-1	NA	TGCAGTGCTAGGGTCGATTCGAGGAGTTTTCCGTTCTTC	CSARVDSRSFPFF
NA	TRBV3-1	TRBJ2-1	NA	TGTGCCAGCAGCCACCGGGTGGGGCAGACCCTTTACAATGAGCAGTTCTTC	CASSHRVGQTLYNEQFF
NA	TRBV7-9	TRBJ1-5	NA	TGTGCCAGCAGCTTAGCGGGTCAGCCCCAGCATTTT	CASSLAGQPQHF
TRBD2	TRBV6-5	TRBJ2-1	few	TGTGCCAGCAGTTACGACACTAGCGGCTACAATGAGCAGTTCTTC	CASSYDTSGYNEQFF
NA	TRBV14	TRBJ2-4	many	TGTGCCAGCAGCCATCCACAGGGAGAAAACATTCAGTACTTC	CASSHPQGENIQYF
NA	TRBV5-1	TRBJ2-5	NA	TGCGCCAGCAGCTCTGCTTCGGAAGAGACCCAGTACTTC	CASSSASEETQYF
NA	TRBV20-1	TRBJ2-7	few	TGCAGTGCTCTGGACAAAGCCTACGAGCAGTACTTC	CSALDKAYEQYF
NA	TRBV6-2/TRBV6-3	TRBJ1-5	NA	TGTGCCAGCAGGGGGGCCGGTTTGCAGCCCCAGCATTTT	CASRGAGLQPQHF
TRBD1	TRBV3-1	TRBJ1-2	NA	TGTGCCAGCAGCGAGGGTTTTGGGACAGGGGAACGGGATGGCTACACCTTC	CASSEGFGTGERDGYTF
NA	TRBV11-2	TRBJ2-7	few	TGTGCCAGCAGCTCCTTACGCAGGTCCTACGAGCAGTACTTC	CASSSLRRSYEQYF
NA	TRBV9	TRBJ2-1	NA	TGTGCCAGCAGCGTAGATAGCGGTAGAGAGCAGTTCTTC	CASSVDSGREQFF
NA	TRBV7-2	TRBJ2-1	NA	TGTGCCAGCAGCTTAGATACAGGGAGGTCCTACAATGAGCAGTTCTTC	CASSLDTGRSYNEQFF
NA	TRBV5-6	TRBJ2-7	few	TGTGCCAGCAGCTTCGGCGGGCGGGGAGCCTACGAGCAGTACTTC	CASSFGGRGAYEQYF
TRBD2	TRBV24-1	TRBJ2-1	NA	TGTGCCACCAGTGATCCGTCGAGCGGGACTTACAATGAGCAGTTCTTC	CATSDPSSGTYNEQFF
NA	TRBV19	TRBJ1-5	NA	TGTGCCAGTAGTGGGGGCAATCAGCCCCAGCATTTT	CASSGGNQPQHF
TRBD2	TRBV7-2	TRBJ2-3	many	TGTGCCAGCAGCCCGGGGGCGGGGAGCGGGAGGAGGGCGCAGTATTTT	CASSPGAGSGRRAQYF
TRBD1	TRBV6-1	TRBJ1-6	NA	TGTGCCAGCGCCATGAGGACAGGAGCCAATTCACCCCTCCACTTT	CASAMRTGANSPLHF
NA	TRBV18	TRBJ2-7	NA	TGTGCCAGCTCACCGCGACTCAGCTCCTACGAGCAGTACTTC	CASSPRLSSYEQYF
NA	TRBV20-1	TRBJ1-2	NA	TGCAGTGCTTATTCCCGGGAAGAGGACTACACCTTC	CSAYSREEDYTF
NA	TRBV10-3	TRBJ2-7	NA	TGTGCCATCAGTGAGTCCGCTCCCGACGAGCAGTACTTC	CAISESAPDEQYF
NA	TRBV7-6	TRBJ2-1	few	TGTGCCAGCAGCCACCATAGTAGTTTCTCCTACAATGAGCAGTTCTTC	CASSHHSSFSYNEQFF
NA	TRBV15	TRBJ2-1	NA	TGTGCCACCAGCAGAGATTATTTGGAATTCTCCTACAATGAGCAGTTCTTC	CATSRDYLEFSYNEQFF
TRBD1	TRBV18	TRBJ1-1	NA	TGTGCCAGCTCCCCTTCCGGGACAGGGGCGAAGGTCACTGAAGCTTTCTTT	CASSPSGTGAKVTEAFF
NA	TRBV6-6	TRBJ2-5	many	TGTGCCAGCAGTGCTGGAGGGACCCAGTACTTC	CASSAGGTQYF
NA	TRBV12-3/TRBV12-4	TRBJ1-4	NA	TGTGCCAGCAGTTCCAGAACAGGGTCGCTAGGCGAAAAACTGTTTTTT	CASSSRTGSLGEKLFF
TRBD1	TRBV29-1	TRBJ1-2	many	TGCAGCTTTCAGGGGGCGAACTCGCTTGGCTACACCTTC	CSFQGANSLGYTF
NA	TRBV27	TRBJ2-7	few	TGTGCCAGCAGACCAGGGCCCAGGTGGGACGAGCAGTACTTC	CASRPGPRWDEQYF
TRBD2	TRBV6-1	TRBJ2-7	few	TGTGCCAGCAAGCGGGAGCGGTTGGCCTACGAGCAGTACTTC	CASKRERLAYEQYF
NA	TRBV18	TRBJ2-1	NA	TGTGCCAGCTCACCACAGGACAATGAGCAGTTCTTC	CASSPQDNEQFF
TRBD2	TRBV10-2	TRBJ2-3	many	TGCGCCAGCATAACCGGGACTAGCTCCTCGGATACGCAGTATTTT	CASITGTSSSDTQYF
NA	TRBV9	TRBJ2-7	few	TGTGCCAGCAGTCGAGCGGGCAGGAGCTCCTACGAGCAGTACTTC	CASSRAGRSSYEQYF
TRBD1	TRBV5-4	TRBJ1-6	few	TGTGCCAGCTGCAGCCCCAGGGGGGATAATTCACCCCTCCACTTT	CASCSPRGDNSPLHF
TRBD1	TRBV5-1	TRBJ1-1	many	TGCGCCAGCAGCACCGGGGACAGGGGGCTGAGTACTGAAGCTTTCTTT	CASSTGDRGLSTEAFF
NA	TRBV7-2	TRBJ2-3	many	TGTGCCAGCAGCGACCGGCCAGCGGTCACAGATACGCAGTATTTT	CASSDRPAVTDTQYF
TRBD2	TRBV24-1	TRBJ2-4	many	TGTGCCACCCGTCCGGGCGGGAGAAAGGCCAAAAACATTCAGTACTTC	CATRPGGRKAKNIQYF
TRBD2	TRBV2	TRBJ2-3	few	TGTGCCAGCAGTGAAGCCCCCGTAGCGGGAGGGCCAGATACGCAGTATTTT	CASSEAPVAGGPDTQYF
NA	TRBV7-3	TRBJ2-1	few	TGTGCCAGCAGCCAACGGGAGTCGCCCTACAATGAGCAGTTCTTC	CASSQRESPYNEQFF
NA	TRBV11-3	TRBJ2-2	NA	TGTGCCAGCAGCTTAGGACAGAACACCGGGGAGCTGTTTTTT	CASSLGQNTGELFF
NA	TRBV20-1	TRBJ2-1	NA	TGCAGTGCTAGAAGGGGTGGTGAGCAGTTCTTC	CSARRGGEQFF
TRBD2	TRBV24-1	TRBJ2-1	NA	TGTGCCACCAGTGATGACAAGCGGGGAGAAAATGAGCAGTTCTTC	CATSDDKRGENEQFF
NA	TRBV20-1	TRBJ2-1	many	TGCAGTGCTAGTTTTGCGGGACCCCGTGAGCAGTTCTTC	CSASFAGPREQFF
NA	TRBV29-1	TRBJ2-1	NA	TGCAGCGTTGTTGATGGGGCCTACAATGAGCAGTTCTTC	CSVVDGAYNEQFF
NA	TRBV6-2/TRBV6-3	TRBJ2-5	NA	TGTGCCAGCAGTTACTTCGACAGGCCGGAGACCCAGTACTTC	CASSYFDRPETQYF
NA	TRBV29-1	TRBJ2-1	NA	TGCGTCGGATCTAGCCCCGGTGGCGAGCAGTTCTTC	CVGSSPGGEQFF
TRBD2	TRBV6-1	TRBJ2-1	few	TGTGCCAGCGGAGGATCGGCGGGGGGCATTTTTTACAATGAGCAGTTCTTC	CASGGSAGGIFYNEQFF
TRBD2	TRBV20-1	TRBJ2-1	many	TGCAGTGCTAGTGGCGGGAGTCGGTACAATGAGCAGTTCTTC	CSASGGSRYNEQFF
TRBD2	TRBV2	TRBJ2-7	NA	TGTGCCAGCCTCGAATGGGGGGGTGGTTCCTACGAGCAGTACTTC	CASLEWGGGSYEQYF
NA	TRBV12-3/TRBV12-4	TRBJ1-2	once	TGTGCCAGCAGTTTAGCGCCCGCTTATGGCTACACCTTC	CASSLAPAYGYTF